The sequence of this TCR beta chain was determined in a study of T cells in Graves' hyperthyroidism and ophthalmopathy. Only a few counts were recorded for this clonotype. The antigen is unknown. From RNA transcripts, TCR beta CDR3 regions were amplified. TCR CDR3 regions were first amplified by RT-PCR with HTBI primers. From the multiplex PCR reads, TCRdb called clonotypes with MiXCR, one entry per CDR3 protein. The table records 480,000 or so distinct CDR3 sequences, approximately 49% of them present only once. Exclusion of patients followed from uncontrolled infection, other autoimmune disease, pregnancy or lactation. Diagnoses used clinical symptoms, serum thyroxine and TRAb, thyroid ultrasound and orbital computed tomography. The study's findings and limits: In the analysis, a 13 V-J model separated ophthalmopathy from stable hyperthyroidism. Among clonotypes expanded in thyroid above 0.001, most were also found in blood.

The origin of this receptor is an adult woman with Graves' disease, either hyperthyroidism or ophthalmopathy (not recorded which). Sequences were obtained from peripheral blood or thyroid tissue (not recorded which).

In DNA form, the CDR3 reads TGCAGTGTTGCGGGAGGGCGAAGCACAGATACGCAGTATTTT. Encoded protein: CSVAGGRSTDTQYF. The rearrangement links TRBV20-1 to TRBJ2-3, with 9 bases fitting TRBD2. The CDR3 loop spans 14 amino acids. CDR1 DFQATT and CDR2 SNEGSKA come from the germline V gene (reference sequence). The V and J ends lost 7 bases and 0 bases, in that order; junction bases with no gene match: 5.